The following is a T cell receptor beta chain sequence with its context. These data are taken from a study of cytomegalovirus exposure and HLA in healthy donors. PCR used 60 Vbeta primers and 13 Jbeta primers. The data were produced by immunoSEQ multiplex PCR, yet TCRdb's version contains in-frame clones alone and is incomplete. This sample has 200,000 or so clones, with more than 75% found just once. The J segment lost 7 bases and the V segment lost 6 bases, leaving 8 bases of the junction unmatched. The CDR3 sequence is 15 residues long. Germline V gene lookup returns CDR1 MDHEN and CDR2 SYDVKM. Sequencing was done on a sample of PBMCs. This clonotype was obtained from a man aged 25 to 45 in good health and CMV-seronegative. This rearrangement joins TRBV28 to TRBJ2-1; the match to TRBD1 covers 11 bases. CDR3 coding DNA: TGTGCCAGCAGCTCGGGACAGGGGGATTTAAATGAGCAGTTCTTC. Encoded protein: CASSSGQGDLNEQFF.